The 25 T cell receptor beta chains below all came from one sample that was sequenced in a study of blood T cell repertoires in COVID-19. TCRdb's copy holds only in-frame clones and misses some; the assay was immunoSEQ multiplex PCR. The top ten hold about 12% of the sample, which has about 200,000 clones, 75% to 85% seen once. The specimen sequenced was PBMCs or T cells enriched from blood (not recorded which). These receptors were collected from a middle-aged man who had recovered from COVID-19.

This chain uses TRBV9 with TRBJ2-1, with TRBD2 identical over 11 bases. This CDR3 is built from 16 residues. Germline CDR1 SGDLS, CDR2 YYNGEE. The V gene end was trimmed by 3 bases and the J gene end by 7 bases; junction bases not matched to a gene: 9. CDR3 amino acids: CASSGLIAGGHNEQFF. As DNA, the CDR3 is TGTGCCAGCAGCGGACTTATAGCGGGAGGGCATAATGAGCAGTTCTTC.

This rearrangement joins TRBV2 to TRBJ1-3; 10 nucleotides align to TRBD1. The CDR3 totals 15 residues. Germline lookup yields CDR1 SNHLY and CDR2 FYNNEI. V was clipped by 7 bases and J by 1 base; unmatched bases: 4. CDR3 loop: CASTDRGPSGNTIYF. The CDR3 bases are TGTGCCAGCACCGACAGGGGGCCGTCTGGAAACACCATATATTTT.

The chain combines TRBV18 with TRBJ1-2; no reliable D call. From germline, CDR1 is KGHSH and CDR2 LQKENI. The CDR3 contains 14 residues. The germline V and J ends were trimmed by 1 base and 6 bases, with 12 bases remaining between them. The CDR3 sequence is CASSPRRERDGYTF. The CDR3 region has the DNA TGTGCCAGCTCACCACGGAGGGAGCGGGATGGCTACACCTTC.

The CDR3 region is CASSRQGIAAFF. Here the CDR3 DNA reads TGTGCCAGCAGCAGACAGGGGATAGCAGCTTTCTTT. The chain recombines TRBV11-2 with TRBJ1-1, with 8 bases fitting TRBD1. The CDR3 spans 12 residues. Trimming removed 5 bases from V and 10 bases from J; junction bases left unmatched: 6. Germline V CDR1 and CDR2: SGHAT, FQNNGV.

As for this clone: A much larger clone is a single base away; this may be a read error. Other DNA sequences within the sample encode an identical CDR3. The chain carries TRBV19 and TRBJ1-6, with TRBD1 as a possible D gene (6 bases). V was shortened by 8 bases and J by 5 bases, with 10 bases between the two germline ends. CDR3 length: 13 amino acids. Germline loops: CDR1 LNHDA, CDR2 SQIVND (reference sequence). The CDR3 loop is CASRQVDNSPLHF. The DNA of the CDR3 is TGTGCCAGTCGACAGGTCGATAATTCACCCCTCCACTTT.

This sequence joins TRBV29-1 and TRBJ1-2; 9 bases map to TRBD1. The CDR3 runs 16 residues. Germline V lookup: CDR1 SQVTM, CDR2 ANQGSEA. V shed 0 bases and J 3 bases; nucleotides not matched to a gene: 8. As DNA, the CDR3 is TGCAGCGTTGAAGATCAGGACAGGGGAGGTCACTATGGCTACACCTTC. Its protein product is CSVEDQDRGGHYGYTF.

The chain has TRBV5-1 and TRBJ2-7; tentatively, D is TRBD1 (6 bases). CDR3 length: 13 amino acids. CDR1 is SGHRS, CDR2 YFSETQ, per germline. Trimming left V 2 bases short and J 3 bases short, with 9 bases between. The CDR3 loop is CASSLQGGYEQYF. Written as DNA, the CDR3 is TGCGCCAGCAGCTTACAGGGTGGCTACGAGCAGTACTTC.

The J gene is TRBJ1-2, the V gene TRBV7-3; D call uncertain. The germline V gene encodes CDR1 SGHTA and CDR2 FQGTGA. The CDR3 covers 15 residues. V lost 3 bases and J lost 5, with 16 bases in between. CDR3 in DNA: TGTGCCAGCAGCTTCGTGGATCCGGGTGAGTATGGCTACACCTTC. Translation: CASSFVDPGEYGYTF.

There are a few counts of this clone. The CDR3, as DNA: TGTGCCAGCAGCTTAGGGGGCGGGGAATGGGGTACTGAAGCTTTCTTT. Protein sequence: CASSLGGGEWGTEAFF. This chain uses TRBV11-2 with TRBJ1-1; D perhaps matches TRBD1 (5 bases). The CDR3 is 16 residues long. V lost 1 base and J 5 bases, leaving 17 bases between the germline ends. CDR1 and CDR2 from the germline V gene are SGHAT and FQNNGV. The full variable domain, its missing parts supplied by reference TRBV11-2 and TRBJ1-1, is EAGVAQSPRYKIIEKRQSVAFWCNPISGHATLYWYQQILGQGPKLLIQFQNNGVVDDSQLPKDRFSAERLKGVDSTLKIQPAKLEDSAVYLCASSLGGGEWGTEAFFGQGTRLTVV.

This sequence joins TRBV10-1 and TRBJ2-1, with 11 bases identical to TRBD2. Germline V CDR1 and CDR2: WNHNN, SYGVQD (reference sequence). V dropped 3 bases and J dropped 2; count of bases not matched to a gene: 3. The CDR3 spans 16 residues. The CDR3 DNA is TGCGCCAGCAGTGATGGACTAGCGGGCACCTACAATGAGCAGTTCTTC. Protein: CASSDGLAGTYNEQFF.

CDR3 sequence (DNA): TGTGCCAGTAGTATCAGGGTCGGGACAGATACGCAGTATTTT. Translating gives CASSIRVGTDTQYF. This chain joins TRBV19 and TRBJ2-3; D may be TRBD1 (5 bases). Trimming shortened V by 3 bases and J by 3 bases, and 10 bases separated the two germline ends. Looked up from germline, CDR1 is LNHDA and CDR2 is SQIVND (reference sequence). The CDR3 length is 14 residues.

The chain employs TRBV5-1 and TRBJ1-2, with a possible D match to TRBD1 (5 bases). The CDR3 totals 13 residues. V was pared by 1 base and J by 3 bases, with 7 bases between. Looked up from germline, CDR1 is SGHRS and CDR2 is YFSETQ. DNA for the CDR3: TGCGCCAGCAGCTTGCAACAGGACTATGGCTACACCTTC. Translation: CASSLQQDYGYTF.

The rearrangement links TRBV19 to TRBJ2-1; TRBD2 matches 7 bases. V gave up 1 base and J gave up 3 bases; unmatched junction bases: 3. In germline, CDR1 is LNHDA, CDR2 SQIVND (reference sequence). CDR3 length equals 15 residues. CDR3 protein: CASSIGRGVYNEQFF. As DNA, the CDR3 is TGTGCCAGTAGTATAGGTCGGGGGGTCTACAATGAGCAGTTCTTC.

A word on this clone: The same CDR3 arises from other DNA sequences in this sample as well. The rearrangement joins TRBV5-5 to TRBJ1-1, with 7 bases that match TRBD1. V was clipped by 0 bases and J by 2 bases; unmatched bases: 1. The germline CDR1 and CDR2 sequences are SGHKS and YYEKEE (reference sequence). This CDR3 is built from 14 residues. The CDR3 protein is CASSLAGGNTEAFF. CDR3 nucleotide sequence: TGTGCCAGCAGCTTGGCAGGGGGAAACACTGAAGCTTTCTTT.

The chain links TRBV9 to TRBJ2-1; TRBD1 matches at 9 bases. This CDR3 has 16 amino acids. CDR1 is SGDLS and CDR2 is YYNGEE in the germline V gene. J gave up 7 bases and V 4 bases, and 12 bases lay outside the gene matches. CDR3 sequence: CASSPGQGLSGNEQFF. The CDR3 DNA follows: TGTGCCAGCAGCCCGGGACAGGGCCTCTCGGGTAATGAGCAGTTCTTC. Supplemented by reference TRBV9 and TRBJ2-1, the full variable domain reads DSGVTQTPKHLITATGQRVTLRCSPRSGDLSVYWYQQSLDQGLQFLIQYYNGEERAKGNILERFSAQQFPDLHSELNLSSLELGDSALYFCASSPGQGLSGNEQFFGPGTRLTVL.

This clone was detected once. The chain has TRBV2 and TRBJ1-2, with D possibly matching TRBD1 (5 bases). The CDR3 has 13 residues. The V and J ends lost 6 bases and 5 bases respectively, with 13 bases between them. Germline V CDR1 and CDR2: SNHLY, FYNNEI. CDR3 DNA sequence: TGTGCCAGCAGAGCGGCGGGGGATTATGGCTACACCTTC. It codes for CASRAAGDYGYTF.

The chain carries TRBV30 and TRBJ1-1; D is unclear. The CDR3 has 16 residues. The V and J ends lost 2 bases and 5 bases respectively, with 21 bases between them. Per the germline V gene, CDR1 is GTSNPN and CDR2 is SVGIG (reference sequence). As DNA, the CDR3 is TGTGCCTGGAGTACCATCTGGAGTAGGGCGGGGACTGAAGCTTTCTTT. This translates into CAWSTIWSRAGTEAFF.

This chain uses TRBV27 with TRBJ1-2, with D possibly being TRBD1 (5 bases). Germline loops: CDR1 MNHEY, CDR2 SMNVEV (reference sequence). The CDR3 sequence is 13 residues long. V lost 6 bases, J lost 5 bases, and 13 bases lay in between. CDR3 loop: CASSPWGDYGYTF. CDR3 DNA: TGTGCCAGCAGCCCCTGGGGGGATTATGGCTACACCTTC.

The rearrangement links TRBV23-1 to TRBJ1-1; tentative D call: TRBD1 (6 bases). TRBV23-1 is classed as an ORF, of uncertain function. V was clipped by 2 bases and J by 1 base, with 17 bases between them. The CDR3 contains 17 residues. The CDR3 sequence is CASSQMGPRDKNTEAFF. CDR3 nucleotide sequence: TGCGCCAGCAGTCAAATGGGGCCCCGGGACAAGAACACTGAAGCTTTCTTT.

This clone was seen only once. CDR3 coding DNA: TGTGCCAGCAGCCCCTGGACAGGGGGGATCCACACTGAAGCTTTCTTT. Its protein is CASSPWTGGIHTEAFF. This rearrangement joins TRBV7-8 to TRBJ1-1, with TRBD1 identical over 10 bases. Germline CDR1 is SGHVS and CDR2 is FQNEAQ. CDR3 length: 16 amino acids. V gave up 5 bases and J gave up 3 bases; unmatched junction bases: 9.

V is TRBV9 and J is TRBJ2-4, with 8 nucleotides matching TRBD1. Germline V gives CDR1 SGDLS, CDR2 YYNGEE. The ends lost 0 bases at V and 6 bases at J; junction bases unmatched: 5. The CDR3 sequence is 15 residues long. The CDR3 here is CASSVAPGTGNIQYF. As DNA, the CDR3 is TGTGCCAGCAGCGTAGCCCCCGGGACAGGAAACATTCAGTACTTC.

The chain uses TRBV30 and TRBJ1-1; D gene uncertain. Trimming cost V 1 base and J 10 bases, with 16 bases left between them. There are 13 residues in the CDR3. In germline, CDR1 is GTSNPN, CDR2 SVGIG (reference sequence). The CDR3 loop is CAWSGGGRLVAFF. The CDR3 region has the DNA TGTGCCTGGAGTGGTGGCGGGCGGCTTGTAGCTTTCTTT.

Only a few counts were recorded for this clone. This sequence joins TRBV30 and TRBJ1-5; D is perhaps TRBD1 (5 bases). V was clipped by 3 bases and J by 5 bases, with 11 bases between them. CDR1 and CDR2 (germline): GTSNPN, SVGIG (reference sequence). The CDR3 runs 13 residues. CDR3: CAWSRRGYQPQHF. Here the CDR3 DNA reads TGTGCCTGGAGCCGGAGGGGCTATCAGCCCCAGCATTTT.

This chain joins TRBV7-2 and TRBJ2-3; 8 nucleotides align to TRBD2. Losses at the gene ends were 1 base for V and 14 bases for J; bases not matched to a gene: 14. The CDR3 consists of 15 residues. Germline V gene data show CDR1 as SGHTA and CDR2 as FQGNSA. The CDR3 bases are TGTGCCAGCAGCTTAGGTTCGCTTTCAAGCGGGAGTGCGTATTTT. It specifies CASSLGSLSSGSAYF.

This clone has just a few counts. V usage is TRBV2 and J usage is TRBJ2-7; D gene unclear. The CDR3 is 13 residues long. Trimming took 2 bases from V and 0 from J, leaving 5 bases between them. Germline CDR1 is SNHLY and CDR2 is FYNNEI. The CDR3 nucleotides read TGTGCCAGCAGTGAATTGAGCTCCTACGAGCAGTACGTC. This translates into CASSELSSYEQYV.